This TCR beta chain is from a study of PD-1 blockade in mismatch repair-deficient tumors. Findings of the study overall: Tumor-resident clones, often undetectable pretreatment in blood, expanded then contracted after pembrolizumab.

With respect to this clone: Its antigen is currently unknown.

All patients were mismatch repair deficient, assessed by either PCR or immunohistochemistry. TCR sequencing covered a few patients who responded to pembrolizumab. Germline CDR1 and CDR2: SQVTM and ANQGSEA. The V segment lost 6 bases and the J segment 3 bases; nucleotides outside the gene matches: 6. CDR3 length: 14 amino acids. The method was immunoSEQ multiplex PCR; TCRdb's version includes in-frame clones alone and lacks a portion of them. Of 100,000 to 150,000 clones in the sample, about 85% were seen once. Sample: peripheral blood, taken 44 weeks after starting pembrolizumab. The V call is TRBV29-1, the J call TRBJ2-1; 9 bases line up with TRBD1. This sequence was found in an adult with mismatch repair-deficient cancer. The CDR3 sequence: CSVADRGNYNEQFF. In DNA form, the CDR3 reads TGCAGCGTCGCAGACAGGGGGAACTACAATGAGCAGTTCTTC.